This entry describes one TCR beta chain. The record originates from a study of cytomegalovirus exposure and HLA in healthy donors. Researchers ran the PCR with 60 Vbeta and 13 Jbeta primers. Sequencing was performed with immunoSEQ multiplex PCR; in TCRdb, only in-frame clones are kept and a portion is missing. The top ten clones hold approximately 4% of a sample with roughly 150,000 clones, around 79% of them seen once. Material: PBMCs. The TCR sequence derives from a male donor in good health and CMV-seronegative.

DNA of the CDR3: TGTGCCAGCAAACCGGGAGATAACACCGGGGAGCTGTTTTTT. Translation: CASKPGDNTGELFF. The V gene is TRBV27, the J gene TRBJ2-2; D perhaps matches TRBD2 (6 bases). CDR3 length equals 14 residues. From germline, CDR1 is MNHEY and CDR2 SMNVEV (reference sequence). Trimming removed 7 bases at V and 2 bases at J, with 11 bases between.